This T cell receptor beta chain stems from a study of regulatory T cells in long-lasting Graves disease (TCRdb year 2021). About the study as a whole: Patients with newly diagnosed Graves' disease had been on antithyroid drugs for under 3 months. TCR sequencing covered some 13 persistent and 20 newly diagnosed Graves' disease patients, about 35 samples in total. Peripheral blood TCR sequencing and RNA sequencing compared persistent Graves' disease patients with newly diagnosed Graves' disease patients. The study was registered as a clinical trial and conducted in China. The paper's findings and limits, for the study overall: Sequencing and analysis were restricted to the TCR beta chain. Only peripheral blood was studied, because thyroid tissue, the primary lesion, was inaccessible. The small sample size was acknowledged by the authors as a limitation that may reduce accuracy. Compared with newly diagnosed patients, patients with persistent Graves' disease had lower TCR Shannon entropy and fewer highly expanded clones, which suggests clonal expansion. Persistent patients shared more public clonotypes among themselves (around 3,000) than newly diagnosed patients did (roughly 910). TRBV28, TRBJ1-2 and TRBJ2-5 were preferentially used in persistent disease, while TRBV20-1 and TRBJ2-1 were favored in newly diagnosed disease.

Libraries came from multiplex PCR. Sequencing used an Illumina HiSeq 4000. TCR beta libraries were built with iRepertoire HTBI primers and Arm-PCR amplification of CDR3 regions. Before sequencing, the PCR products went through gel purification. The authors processed their data as follows. Gene usage analysis of CDR3 amino acid clonotypes relied on the 55 to 80 TRBV and 14 TRBJ segments identified across samples. Filtered high-quality paired reads were merged into contigs using COPE and FqMerger. BLAST was used to align contigs to IMGT TRBV, TRBD and TRBJ reference genes, and CDR3 was defined according to IMGT. Clonotypes above 0.1% frequency were classified as highly expanded clones. Shannon entropy was used to measure repertoire diversity, and the Gini coefficient was used to measure V-J evenness. A clonotype was considered public if more than one individual shared it. TCRdb passed the public sequencing reads through fastp at Q25 and MiXCR, retaining productive beta sequences. Each entry is one CDR3 protein sequence, shown with its most common DNA and genes. In this record, the V and J calls reflect TCRdb's handling and not the investigators' own analysis. In all, the sample holds roughly 400,000 distinct CDR3 sequences, and over 14% of those were seen once. Of the sample, over 7.5% falls within the top ten clones.

CDR1 and CDR2 are read off the germline V gene as SNHLY and FYNNEI. From the cysteine through the phenylalanine, the CDR3 covers 17 amino acids. The entry retains the CDR3 DNA only, 51 bases that are in frame from base 1. At the junction V is shortened by 3 bases and J by 2 bases; bases outside the gene matches: 8. The time point label of this sample denotes: newly diagnosed GD, antithyroid drugs for less than 3 months. RNA was extracted from PBMCs in TRIzol for both TCR sequencing and RNA sequencing. The diagnosis of Graves' disease was made according to American Thyroid Association guidelines. The patients came from an endocrinology department in Xi'an, China. Each patient gave 7.5 to 10 milliliters of peripheral blood, collected in an EDTA anticoagulant tube. Ficoll Paque Plus density gradient separation was used to isolate PBMCs, and no further T cell sorting was performed. An Agilent 2100 Bioanalyzer and agarose gel were used to check RNA quality, and a NanoDrop 2000 was used to measure RNA concentration.

This clonotype was counted at least ten times. The specificity of this receptor is unknown. No base-level quality is on record; no much larger clone is a single base apart. The same sample was also used in a study of T cells in Graves' hyperthyroidism and ophthalmopathy. As that second study puts it: Graves' hyperthyroidism was defined as stable when no progression to ophthalmopathy occurred over 18 months of follow-up. Hyperthyroidism patients were newly diagnosed, had a disease duration of under 2 months, and were aged 18 to 65 years. Any patient with an uncontrolled infection, another autoimmune disease, pregnancy or lactation was excluded. Diagnoses relied on clinical symptoms, serum thyroxine and TRAb, thyroid ultrasound and orbital computed tomography. The first round of RT-PCR for the TCR CDR3 was performed with the HTBI primer set and the Qiagen OneStep RT-PCR kit. Most expanded thyroid clonotypes (frequency above 0.001) were also detected in blood, suggesting blood repertoires may reflect thyroid immune responses. A model built on a 13 V-J signature distinguished ophthalmopathy from stable hyperthyroidism, reaching around 90% sensitivity and around 81% specificity in cross-validation and 80%/75% in testing. During validation, the model predicted progression to ophthalmopathy a median of about 5.9 months ahead of onset, with around 65% sensitivity and 72% to 85% specificity. A discovery cohort of about a hundred patients, fewer than 50 with Graves' ophthalmopathy and 55 to 60 with stable Graves' hyperthyroidism, was used to find distinguishing TCR V-J signatures. Prospective prediction of ophthalmopathy was tested in an independent validation cohort consisting of about 20 hyperthyroidism patients and 15 or so patients who later progressed to ophthalmopathy. The roughly 91 discovery patients were randomly divided into training and test sets at a 7:3 ratio. Thyroid tissue and blood T-cell repertoires from more than five Graves' hyperthyroidism patients were also compared in the study. After sampling, hyperthyroidism patients received methimazole starting at 30 mg daily, and ophthalmopathy patients received high-dose intravenous methylprednisolone. Libraries were constructed in a second round of multiplex PCR, after which size selection and purification were carried out. Paired-end sequencing of the libraries was performed with 100 bp reads on an Illumina HiSeq2000. SOAPnuke was used to process the raw data, throwing out any read that contained adapters or uncalled bases, had a mean Phred below 15, or lacked an exact constant-primer or identifier match. COPE v1.2.5 was used to merge high-quality paired reads, and clonotypes were defined as unique nucleotide sequences. Clonotypes were aligned to IMGT TRBV, TRBD and TRBJ reference segments using MiTCR v1.1. Only V-J combinations with frequency above 0.0001, covering about 99% of repertoires, were analysed. A TCS score was defined as the ratio between F50 (clonal expansion) and ExV (chaos), using BLOSUM62-based TCRdist between CDR3 peptides within each V-J. Welch's t-statistics and random forest reduced fewer than 600 V-J features to 10 to 15, which were used in a naive Bayes classifier (R e1071). No statistical method was used to fix the sample size in advance, and group allocation was not hidden from the investigators. TCR Vbeta CDR3 sequencing of 135 peripheral blood samples (approximately 44 ophthalmopathy, 75 hyperthyroidism and roughly 17 progressor patients) is reported in the paper.

The sample consisted of peripheral blood mononuclear cells (PBMCs), taken at new diagnosis, from a patient treated with antithyroid drugs. The clonotype comes from a woman in her 40s with Graves disease. Donor details come from another sample of the same person, matched by shared clones. Rearrangement joined TRBV2 to TRBJ2-3, with TRBD2 matching 10 junction bases. The sequenced DNA: TGTGCCAGCAGTGAGACCCGACTAGCGGGCTACACAGATACGCAGTATTTT. Its amino acids are CASSETRLAGYTDTQYF.